The clone carrying this T cell receptor beta chain came up once. A much larger clonotype is one base distant, so this may be a read error. This sample was included in a study of T-cell reconstitution after alpha-beta-depleted transplantation in children. Construction of the TCRbeta library involved unique molecular identifiers. In TCRdb, the PCR reads were re-called with MiXCR into one record per CDR3 protein. The sample includes around 100,000 distinct CDR3 sequences, around 10% seen only once; the top ten take 30% to 35%. Per germline, CDR1 SNHLY and CDR2 FYNNEI. The CDR3 sequence is 18 residues long.

This TCR was recovered from a boy between 2 and 10 years old with acute lymphoblastic leukemia, due to receive a stem cell transplant. This chain joins TRBV2 and TRBJ1-5; 8 bases match TRBD1. Here the sequenced sample was PBMCs, taken before TCRalphabeta/CD19-depleted stem cell transplant. CDR3 loop: CTSSGSPGQVYSNQPQHF. CDR3 in DNA: TGTACCAGCAGCGGATCACCGGGACAGGTATATAGCAATCAGCCCCAGCATTTT.